A single sample is the source of the 26 T cell receptor beta chains below, sequenced in a study of blood T cell repertoires in COVID-19. Assay used: immunoSEQ multiplex PCR; TCRdb lists only in-frame clones, some missing. This sample yields some 45,000 clones, of which more than 65% are seen a single time; less than 25% belongs to the top ten. Input material: peripheral blood. The receptors here all came from a woman aged 60 to 75 with acute or convalescent COVID-19.

V is TRBV30 and J is TRBJ2-1; D might be TRBD2 (6 bases). CDR3 length: 13 residues. Germline V gives CDR1 GTSNPN, CDR2 SVGIG (reference sequence). This CDR3 is CAIGRGSYNEQFF. CDR3 DNA: TGTGCTATAGGGCGGGGTTCCTACAATGAGCAGTTCTTC.

This clone was seen a few times. The rearrangement links TRBV19 to TRBJ2-2, with 12 nucleotides matching TRBD2. J gave up 6 bases and V 4 bases, and 12 bases lay outside the gene matches. The CDR3 sequence is 18 residues long. Germline V CDR1 and CDR2: LNHDA, SQIVND (reference sequence). CDR3 protein: CASSRAGLTSGSPGELFF. DNA of the CDR3: TGTGCCAGTAGTAGGGCCGGTCTGACTAGCGGGAGTCCCGGGGAGCTGTTTTTT.

The chain uses TRBV19 and TRBJ2-1; D gene ambiguous. CDR1 LNHDA and CDR2 SQIVND come from the germline V gene (reference sequence). Trimming left V 7 bases short and J 6 bases short, with 10 bases between. The length of the CDR3 is 12 residues. The CDR3 sequence: CASIGTGNEQFF. The CDR3 DNA is TGTGCCAGTATTGGAACGGGCAATGAGCAGTTCTTC.

The chain uses TRBV6-5 and TRBJ2-2; the D is unclear. Germline-derived CDR1 and CDR2 are MNHEY and SVGAGI. V lost 6 bases to trimming and J lost 5 bases, with 10 bases between them. The CDR3 length is 13 residues. The DNA of the CDR3 is TGTGCCAGCAGCAATAGTGGTACCGGGGAGCTGTTTTTT. Residues: CASSNSGTGELFF.

This clone was recorded only once. V and J are TRBV4-3 and TRBJ2-7, with D unresolved. The V end was cut by 0 bases, the J end by 4 bases, with 13 bases between. This CDR3 contains 15 residues. The V gene's germline CDR1 is LGHNA and CDR2 YSLEER. CDR3 DNA: TGCGCCAGCAGCCAAGAGGCCAACCTCCCTTACGAGCAGTACTTC. It encodes CASSQEANLPYEQYF.

This clone has only a few counts. The chain employs TRBV13 and TRBJ2-2; 10 bases are a match to TRBD1. Germline trimming cut 2 bases from V and 4 bases from J; bases unmatched to any gene: 4. Germline V gene sequence: CDR1 PRHDT, CDR2 FYEKMQ (reference sequence). The CDR3 sequence is 16 residues long. The CDR3 loop is CASSLRDRGPTGELFF. In DNA, the CDR3 is TGTGCCAGCAGCTTAAGGGACAGGGGTCCCACCGGGGAGCTGTTTTTT.

J is TRBJ2-3 and V is TRBV13; 7 bases line up with TRBD1. This CDR3 spans 16 amino acids. The germline gives CDR1 PRHDT, CDR2 FYEKMQ (reference sequence). V dropped 6 bases and J dropped 0; count of bases not matched to a gene: 9. In DNA, the CDR3 is TGTGCCAGCAGTCAATTAAGACAGGGCAGCACAGATACGCAGTATTTT. It specifies CASSQLRQGSTDTQYF. Based on the CDR3 plus reference TRBV13 and TRBJ2-3, the full variable domain is AAGVIQSPRHLIKEKRETATLKCYPIPRHDTVYWYQQGPGQDPQFLISFYEKMQSDKGSIPDRFSAQQFSDYHSELNMSSLELGDSALYFCASSQLRQGSTDTQYFGPGTRLTVL.

The chain recombines TRBV7-2 with TRBJ2-2; a weak D match, TRBD2 (5 bases). Germline values: CDR1 SGHTA, CDR2 FQGNSA. V dropped 5 bases and J dropped 3 bases, with 13 bases sitting between them. The CDR3 is 15 residues long. The CDR3 bases are TGTGCCAGCAGCCCCGGGGTAGACTACACCGGGGAGCTGTTTTTT. Encoded protein: CASSPGVDYTGELFF. The whole variable domain, filled in from reference TRBV7-2 and TRBJ2-2, reads GAGVSQSPSNKVTEKGKDVELRCDPISGHTALYWYRQSLGQGLEFLIYFQGNSAPDKSGLPSDRFSAERTGGSVSTLTIQRTQQEDSAVYLCASSPGVDYTGELFFGEGSRLTVL.

This clone has more than one count but fewer than ten. The CDR3 region is CASSVPGGTIYF. As DNA, the CDR3 is TGTGCCAGCAGCGTACCAGGGGGAACCATATATTTT. The rearrangement uses TRBV9 and TRBJ1-3, with TRBD1 matching over 7 bases. From germline, CDR1 is SGDLS and CDR2 YYNGEE. V gave up 1 base and J gave up 10 bases; unmatched junction bases: 2. CDR3 length: 12 residues.

The V and J genes are TRBV10-3 and TRBJ2-7, with D perhaps matching TRBD1 (6 bases). The CDR3 is made up of 15 amino acids. Germline V gene lookup returns CDR1 ENHRY and CDR2 SYGVKD. Deletions cut 6 bases from V and 0 bases from J, with 15 bases between. CDR3 in DNA: TGTGCCATCAGCCCGGGACAAGTGAGCTCCTACGAGCAGTACTTC. This codes for CAISPGQVSSYEQYF.

This clone was counted between two and nine times. The V and J genes are TRBV19 and TRBJ2-1; 12 nucleotides agree with TRBD2. CDR1 and CDR2 from the germline V gene are LNHDA and SQIVND (reference sequence). CDR3 size: 18 residues. Germline trimming cut 5 bases from V and 0 bases from J; bases unmatched to any gene: 8. CDR3 in DNA: TGTGCCAGTAGTCTGACTAGCGGGGGCCTTAGCTCCTACAATGAGCAGTTCTTC. This sequence encodes CASSLTSGGLSSYNEQFF. The whole variable domain, remainder taken from reference TRBV19 and TRBJ2-1, is DGGITQSPKYLFRKEGQNVTLSCEQNLNHDAMYWYRQDPGQGLRLIYYSQIVNDFQKGDIAEGYSVSREKKESFPLTVTSAQKNPTAFYLCASSLTSGGLSSYNEQFFGPGTRLTVL.

CDR3 coding DNA: TGTGCCAGCAGCCCCAGGGCGGGATCCTACGAGCAGTACTTC. This translates into CASSPRAGSYEQYF. The genes are TRBV13 and TRBJ2-7; possibly TRBD2 for D (6 bases). Trimming took off 5 bases at V and 1 base at J, with 12 bases between the two ends. Per the germline V gene, CDR1 is PRHDT and CDR2 is FYEKMQ (reference sequence). The CDR3 contains 14 residues. The whole variable domain, filled in from reference TRBV13 and TRBJ2-7, reads AAGVIQSPRHLIKEKRETATLKCYPIPRHDTVYWYQQGPGQDPQFLISFYEKMQSDKGSIPDRFSAQQFSDYHSELNMSSLELGDSALYFCASSPRAGSYEQYFGPGTRLTVT.

Of note for this clone: Other DNA sequences from this sample encode an identical CDR3 as well. This sequence joins TRBV18 and TRBJ2-3, with TRBD1 as a possible D gene (5 bases). V was pared by 3 bases and J by 4 bases, with 11 bases between. Germline lookup yields CDR1 KGHSH and CDR2 LQKENI. The CDR3 extends over 14 amino acids. Here the CDR3 reads CASSPQGGSDTQYF. In DNA form, the CDR3 reads TGTGCCAGCTCACCGCAGGGTGGGTCAGATACGCAGTATTTT.

V and J are TRBV7-3 and TRBJ2-1; D might be TRBD1 (5 bases). CDR1 and CDR2 from the germline V gene are SGHTA and FQGTGA. The V end was cut by 5 bases, the J end by 0 bases, with 20 bases between. This CDR3 is built from 18 residues. This CDR3 reads CASSPQGGIKSSYNEQFF. Here the CDR3 DNA reads TGTGCCAGCAGCCCCCAGGGTGGTATAAAGAGCTCCTACAATGAGCAGTTCTTC.

This chain joins TRBV7-2 and TRBJ2-4; 9 bases fit TRBD1. V shed 4 bases, J shed 7 bases, and the junction held 2 bases outside the gene matches. The CDR3 is 13 amino acids. The germline CDR1 and CDR2 sequences are SGHTA and FQGNSA. CDR3 protein: CASSSDRGNIQYF. DNA of the CDR3: TGTGCCAGCAGCTCCGACAGGGGGAACATTCAGTACTTC.

This chain links TRBV5-5 with TRBJ1-4, with TRBD1 matching over 7 bases. CDR3 length equals 15 residues. Germline CDR1 and CDR2: SGHKS and YYEKEE (reference sequence). The V segment lost 4 bases and the J segment 3 bases; nucleotides outside the gene matches: 6. The CDR3 is CASSPGDSPNEKLFF. CDR3 DNA sequence: TGTGCCAGCAGCCCAGGGGACAGCCCTAATGAAAAACTGTTTTTT. The full variable domain, its missing parts supplied by reference TRBV5-5 and TRBJ1-4, is DAGVTQSPTHLIKTRGQQVTLRCSPISGHKSVSWYQQVLGQGPQFIFQYYEKEERGRGNFPDRFSARQFPNYSSELNVNALLLGDSALYLCASSPGDSPNEKLFFGSGTQLSVL.

CDR3: CASAGTGYEQYF. In nucleotides, the CDR3 is TGTGCCAGCGCTGGGACAGGCTACGAGCAGTACTTC. The V gene is TRBV19, the J gene TRBJ2-7; TRBD1 matches at 8 bases. CDR1 LNHDA and CDR2 SQIVND come from the germline V gene (reference sequence). V was clipped by 9 bases and J by 3 bases; unmatched bases: 4. The CDR3 totals 12 residues.

The gene calls are TRBV13 and TRBJ2-7, with 7 bases aligning to TRBD1. Per germline, CDR1 PRHDT and CDR2 FYEKMQ (reference sequence). V dropped 3 bases and J dropped 3; count of bases not matched to a gene: 8. The CDR3 extends over 15 amino acids. Here the CDR3 DNA reads TGTGCCAGCAGCTTCGAACAGGGGCTTCTCTACGAGCAGTACTTC. It yields the protein CASSFEQGLLYEQYF.

The chain combines TRBV3-1 (or the pseudogene TRBV3-2) with TRBJ2-5, with D unclear. Germline V gene data show CDR1 as LGHDT and CDR2 as YNNKEL (reference sequence). Trimming pared 0 bases from V and 5 bases from J, leaving 13 bases between. The CDR3 is 15 amino acids. The CDR3 loop reads CASSQDLTTRETQYF. In DNA, the CDR3 is TGTGCCAGCAGCCAAGACTTGACAACCCGCGAGACCCAGTACTTC.

The chain joins TRBV6-5 to TRBJ1-4; a weak D match, TRBD1 (5 bases). CDR1 is MNHEY, CDR2 SVGAGI, per germline. This CDR3 spans 15 amino acids. V lost 6 bases to trimming and J lost 5 bases, with 16 bases between them. CDR3 protein: CASRAGGGANEKLFF. As DNA, the CDR3 is TGTGCCAGCAGGGCGGGCGGAGGGGCAAATGAAAAACTGTTTTTT.

The chain employs TRBV10-3 and TRBJ2-3; maybe TRBD2 (7 bases). The V end was cut by 2 bases, the J end by 1 base, with 16 bases between. The CDR3 is 17 residues long. Germline CDR1 reads ENHRY; CDR2 reads SYGVKD. CDR3 coding DNA: TGTGCCATCAGTGAGCCCCCGGGCGGGGGCGGCACAGATACGCAGTATTTT. Its protein is CAISEPPGGGGTDTQYF.

This clone was counted only a few times. The chain joins TRBV10-2 to TRBJ1-2; D perhaps matches TRBD1 (5 bases). V was pared by 3 bases and J by 6 bases, with 14 bases between. CDR3 length: 14 amino acids. In germline, CDR1 is WSHSY, CDR2 SAAADI. The CDR3 DNA reads as TGCGCCAGCAGTGATCGACAGCTCAGCAATGGCTACACCTTC. Its translation is CASSDRQLSNGYTF.

This clone came up a few times. The chain carries TRBV11-3 and TRBJ2-7; 7 nucleotides match TRBD1. Trimming at V came to 3 bases and at J to 0 bases, leaving 2 bases not matched to a gene. Germline V lookup: CDR1 SGHNT, CDR2 YENEEA. The CDR3 consists of 14 residues. CDR3 protein: CASSLTGLSYEQYF. CDR3 nucleotides: TGTGCCAGCAGCTTGACAGGGCTCTCCTACGAGCAGTACTTC.

This clone was observed a few times. The CDR3 DNA follows: TGTGCCAGCAGCCCACGGGACAAAAGATCCTTCCAAGAGACCCAGTACTTC. It specifies CASSPRDKRSFQETQYF. This chain connects TRBV7-2 to TRBJ2-5, with D maybe TRBD1 (6 bases). CDR1 is SGHTA, CDR2 FQGNSA, per germline. The V end lost 5 bases, the J end lost 1 base, and 20 bases lay between the germline ends. The CDR3 has 17 amino acids.

The chain carries TRBV7-2 and TRBJ2-3; 16 bases line up with TRBD2. The CDR3 contains 18 residues. Looked up from germline, CDR1 is SGHTA and CDR2 is FQGNSA. J lost 5 bases, V lost 2 bases, and 7 bases had no gene match. The CDR3 sequence: CASSLLGTSGGAEDTQYF. The CDR3 nucleotides read TGTGCCAGCAGCTTATTGGGGACTAGCGGGGGGGCTGAAGATACGCAGTATTTT. The complete variable domain, with remaining parts taken from reference TRBV7-2 and TRBJ2-3, reads GAGVSQSPSNKVTEKGKDVELRCDPISGHTALYWYRQSLGQGLEFLIYFQGNSAPDKSGLPSDRFSAERTGGSVSTLTIQRTQQEDSAVYLCASSLLGTSGGAEDTQYFGPGTRLTVL.

The V and J genes are TRBV18 and TRBJ2-7, with D perhaps matching TRBD1 (8 bases). Trimming took 6 bases from V and 6 from J, leaving 15 bases between them. Germline loops: CDR1 KGHSH, CDR2 LQKENI. The CDR3 covers 13 residues. For the CDR3, the DNA is TGTGCCAGCTCTGAGACAGGGGAGGGCGAGCAGTACTTC. Amino acids: CASSETGEGEQYF.